This TCR beta chain was observed in a study of cytomegalovirus exposure and HLA in healthy donors. PCR used 60 Vbeta primers and 13 Jbeta primers. Some clones are missing from TCRdb's copy, which holds only in-frame ones; the method was immunoSEQ multiplex PCR. The sample holds 86,000 or so clones, roughly 83% seen once. The CDR3 is 17 amino acids. Germline CDR1 is LNHNV and CDR2 is YYDKDF (reference sequence). Trimming took off 0 bases at V and 5 bases at J, with 20 bases between the two ends. This sequence joins TRBV15 and TRBJ2-7, with D possibly being TRBD2 (6 bases). The TCR sequence derives from a woman between 35 and 50 years old in good health and CMV-seropositive. Sequences were obtained from PBMCs. The CDR3 region is CATSRDLSGPGIHEQYF. The CDR3 DNA follows: TGTGCCACCAGCAGAGATTTGAGCGGGCCGGGGATCCACGAGCAGTACTTC.